This T cell receptor beta chain is drawn from a study of blood T cell repertoires in COVID-19. As for the study in general: The cDNA or gDNA used as material had been derived from T cells, B-cell-depleted T cells, or PBMCs.

Trimming removed 7 bases at V and 2 bases at J, with 14 bases between. Germline V CDR1 and CDR2: MNHEY, SVGAGI. The CDR3 consists of 15 residues. Participants, roughly 18 to 89 years old, spanned around 25 US areas. Cohorts were assigned according to the clinical history that participants reported. Measured with immunoSEQ multiplex PCR; TCRdb has only the in-frame clones, and not every one. The sample records a few hundred thousand clones, 87% being singletons. This clonotype was obtained from a woman in her forties or fifties who had recovered from COVID-19. The chain is built from TRBV6-5 and TRBJ2-2; a possible D gene is TRBD1 (5 bases). The sequenced sample was PBMCs or T cells enriched from blood (not recorded which). In DNA form, the CDR3 reads TGTGCCAGCACCCGAGGACAAACAAACACCGGGGAGCTGTTTTTT. Protein sequence: CASTRGQTNTGELFF.